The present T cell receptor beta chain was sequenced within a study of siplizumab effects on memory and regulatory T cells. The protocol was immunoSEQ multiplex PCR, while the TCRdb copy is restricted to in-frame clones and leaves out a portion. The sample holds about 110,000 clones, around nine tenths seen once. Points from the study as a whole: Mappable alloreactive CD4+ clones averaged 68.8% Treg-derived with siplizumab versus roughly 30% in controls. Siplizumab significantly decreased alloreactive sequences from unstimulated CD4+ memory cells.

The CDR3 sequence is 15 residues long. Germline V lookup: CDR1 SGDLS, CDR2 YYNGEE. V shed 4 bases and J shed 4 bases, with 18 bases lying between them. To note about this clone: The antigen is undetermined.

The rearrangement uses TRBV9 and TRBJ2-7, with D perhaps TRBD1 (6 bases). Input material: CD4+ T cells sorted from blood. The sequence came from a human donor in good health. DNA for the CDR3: TGTGCCAGCAGCCAGACAGGATCACCGCGATACGAGCAGTACTTC. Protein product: CASSQTGSPRYEQYF. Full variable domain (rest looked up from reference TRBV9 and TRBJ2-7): DSGVTQTPKHLITATGQRVTLRCSPRSGDLSVYWYQQSLDQGLQFLIQYYNGEERAKGNILERFSAQQFPDLHSELNLSSLELGDSALYFCASSQTGSPRYEQYFGPGTRLTVT.